This TCR beta chain was documented in a study of T cells in Graves' hyperthyroidism and ophthalmopathy. Study at large: At initial diagnosis, before any treatment had begun, peripheral blood was obtained. Study results and caveats: Expanded thyroid clonotypes (above 0.001) were mostly also found in blood.

The V end lost 5 bases, the J end lost 4 bases, and 23 bases lay between the germline ends. Germline assignment: CDR1 DFQATT and CDR2 SNEGSKA (reference sequence). The CDR3 is 16 residues long. Turning to this clonotype: No antigen is known for it.

The investigators amplified TCR beta CDR3 regions from RNA transcripts. First-round RT-PCR of the TCR CDR3 relied on the HTBI primer set. TCRdb processed the multiplex PCR reads anew with MiXCR; each CDR3 protein has one entry. The data show under 550,000 distinct CDR3 sequences, roughly 13% seen once. The chain joins TRBV20-1 to TRBJ1-2, with D perhaps matching TRBD1 (6 bases). The sequence was collected from a young woman with Graves' hyperthyroidism. The sample consisted of blood. CDR3 loop: CSAPTILRGGGYGYTF. The CDR3 DNA sequence: TGCAGTGCTCCTACTATACTTAGGGGGGGTGGCTATGGCTACACCTTC.